This T cell receptor (beta chain) was identified during a study of blood T cells in healthy people across ages. For this clonotype: A clone one base away is much larger, so this may be a read error.

This CDR3 has 12 amino acids. The V gene's germline CDR1 is SGHRS and CDR2 YFSETQ. V was clipped by 0 bases and J by 11 bases, with 11 bases between them. Using a J-beta primer mix together with a sample-barcoded 5' primer, a second PCR was run for roughly 7 to 11 cycles. One entry per CDR3 protein, called by TCRdb with MiXCR from the 5' RACE reads. The table shows about 670,000 distinct CDR3 sequences, with over 40% occurring only once. Source material: blood. This chain joins TRBV5-1 and TRBJ2-5; TRBD2 might be the D (6 bases). This TCR derives from a woman of 80 years or more in good health. The CDR3 sequence: CASSLGRREQYF. CDR3 coding DNA: TGCGCCAGCAGCTTGGGGCGCCGGGAGCAGTACTTC.